The 26 T cell receptor beta chains below all came from one sample that was sequenced in a study of shared clonotypes between healthy human individuals. Generated by immunoSEQ multiplex PCR, the TCRdb table keeps only in-frame clones and is missing some. The repertoire holds about 1 million clones, with approximately 76% as singletons. Specimen: memory CD4+ T cells sorted from blood. The subset here: CD45RA-negative fraction. These receptors came from a man aged 18 to 30 in good health.

This chain connects TRBV11-2 to TRBJ1-4, with no clear D. Germline CDR1 SGHAT, CDR2 FQNNGV. V was cut by 2 bases and J by 3 bases, with 10 bases left in between. The CDR3 spans 15 residues. In DNA form, the CDR3 reads TGTGCCAGCAGCTTATACCAGATACCTAATGAAAAACTGTTTTTT. Protein sequence: CASSLYQIPNEKLFF.

This clone was observed once. The chain is built from TRBV6-1 and TRBJ2-7, with D uncertain. The CDR3 runs 15 residues. Germline CDR1 and CDR2: MNHNS and SASEGT. V gave up 2 bases and J gave up 5 bases, with 16 bases separating them. CDR3 nucleotide sequence: TGTGCCAGCAGTGAATCGCCGGCATTTGGGGACGAGCAGTACTTC. This gives the protein CASSESPAFGDEQYF.

The gene calls are TRBV2 and TRBJ1-6; TRBD1 matches at 9 bases. The CDR3 contains 15 residues. J was trimmed by 7 bases and V by 4 bases; bases with no gene match: 5. Germline V gene lookup returns CDR1 SNHLY and CDR2 FYNNEI. Here the CDR3 reads CASSVWDRENSPLHF. CDR3 coding DNA: TGTGCCAGCAGTGTATGGGACAGGGAAAATTCACCCCTCCACTTT.

The CDR3 is CAIGQGRETQYF. The CDR3, as DNA: TGTGCCATCGGACAGGGGCGAGAGACCCAGTACTTC. The J gene is TRBJ2-5, the V gene TRBV10-3, with TRBD1 matching over 9 bases. The germline CDR1 and CDR2 sequences are ENHRY and SYGVKD. The CDR3 is 12 residues long. After removal of 8 bases from V and 4 bases from J, the junction contained 2 bases not matched to a gene.

The genes are TRBV30 and TRBJ1-6; 9 nucleotides match TRBD1. Germline V lookup: CDR1 GTSNPN, CDR2 SVGIG (reference sequence). The CDR3 is made up of 15 amino acids. J was trimmed by 9 bases and V by 1 base; bases with no gene match: 7. CDR3 sequence: CAWSGGTGRTSPLHF. The CDR3 bases are TGTGCCTGGAGTGGGGGGACAGGGAGGACTTCACCCCTCCACTTT. The full variable domain, its missing parts supplied by reference TRBV30 and TRBJ1-6, is SQTIHQWPATLVQPVGSPLSLECTVEGTSNPNLYWYRQAAGRGLQLLFYSVGIGQISSEVPQNLSASRPQDRQFILSSKKLLLSDSGFYLCAWSGGTGRTSPLHFGNGTRLTVT.

V and J are TRBV16 and TRBJ2-6, with unresolved D. Trimming shortened V by 7 bases and J by 4 bases, and 14 bases separated the two germline ends. The CDR3 has 15 amino acids. Germline loops: CDR1 KGHSY, CDR2 FQNENV. CDR3 coding DNA: TGTGCCAGCACCCCAATGTCTACCGGGGCCAACGTCCTGACTTTC. Encoded protein: CASTPMSTGANVLTF.

The chain combines TRBV7-2 with TRBJ2-1, with a weak D call TRBD1 (5 bases). The V gene's germline CDR1 is SGHTA and CDR2 FQGNSA. The germline V and J ends were trimmed by 1 base and 3 bases, with 10 bases remaining between them. The CDR3 covers 15 residues. The CDR3 spells CASSLEGLGYNEQFF. As DNA, the CDR3 is TGTGCCAGCAGCTTAGAGGGGTTGGGCTACAATGAGCAGTTCTTC.

V usage is TRBV29-1 and J usage is TRBJ2-3; TRBD2 matches at 8 bases. Germline V gene data show CDR1 as SQVTM and CDR2 as ANQGSEA. Trimming at V came to 6 bases and at J to 4 bases, leaving 9 bases not matched to a gene. This CDR3 contains 14 residues. CDR3 protein: CSVGSGRIPDTQYF. The CDR3 DNA reads TGCAGCGTAGGGAGCGGGAGAATCCCAGATACGCAGTATTTT.

The CDR3 region is CASSPMPIYRDNEKLFF. CDR3 nucleotides: TGTGCCAGCAGCCCAATGCCGATTTACAGGGATAATGAAAAACTGTTTTTT. J is TRBJ1-4 and V is TRBV7-9; D might be TRBD1 (6 bases). V was pared by 5 bases and J by 4 bases, with 20 bases between. CDR1 SEHNR and CDR2 FQNEAQ come from the germline V gene (reference sequence). This CDR3 spans 17 amino acids.

This rearrangement joins TRBV4-3 to TRBJ1-4, with D perhaps matching TRBD1 (5 bases). Germline V gene sequence: CDR1 LGHNA, CDR2 YSLEER. V was trimmed by 2 bases and J by 0 bases, leaving 19 bases between them. The CDR3 is made up of 19 amino acids. CDR3 sequence: CASSQSRVVKGPTNEKLFF. As DNA, the CDR3 is TGCGCCAGCAGCCAATCCCGGGTCGTTAAGGGGCCAACTAATGAAAAACTGTTTTTT.

The chain is built from TRBV4-2 and TRBJ2-2, with 13 bases that match TRBD2. The CDR3 is made up of 21 amino acids. V lost 4 bases to trimming and J lost 5 bases; unmatched junction nucleotides: 19. Germline V gives CDR1 LGHNA, CDR2 YNFKEQ. CDR3 in DNA: TGTGCCAGCAGCCCGGACCCGGGACTAGCGGGATTTTGGGGGGGTACCGGGGAGCTGTTTTTT. Protein sequence: CASSPDPGLAGFWGGTGELFF.

The chain joins TRBV10-1 to TRBJ2-6; no reliable D call. Germline CDR1 WNHNN, CDR2 SYGVQD (reference sequence). This CDR3 contains 16 residues. Trimming stripped 7 bases from V and 0 bases from J, with 13 bases between. The CDR3 region has the DNA TGCGCCAGCAATAAGAAAGCTAGCTCTGGGGCCAACGTCCTGACTTTC. Protein sequence: CASNKKASSGANVLTF.

V usage is TRBV21-1 and J usage is TRBJ1-4; the D call TRBD1 from the table was never checked on the DNA. TRBV21-1 is tagged as a pseudogene. This CDR3 spans 19 amino acids. CDR3 amino acids: CASSKAPGQGGIGNEKLFF. For the CDR3, the DNA is TGTGCCAGCAGCAAAGCGCCAGGACAGGGTGGGATTGGTAATGAAAAACTGTTTTTT.

This chain uses TRBV5-8 with TRBJ1-3; maybe TRBD1 (5 bases). The CDR3 covers 17 residues. Germline assignment: CDR1 SGHTS and CDR2 YDEGEE. Trimming left V 6 bases short and J 0 bases short, with 19 bases between. The CDR3 DNA reads as TGTGCCAGCAACCCGATAGGCAGGGTGGACTCTGGAAACACCATATATTTT. Encoded protein: CASNPIGRVDSGNTIYF.

The chain recombines TRBV6-4 with TRBJ1-5, with no clear D. The CDR3 contains 14 residues. The germline CDR1 and CDR2 sequences are MRHNA and SNTAGT. V was cut by 2 bases and J by 5 bases, with 10 bases left in between. In DNA, the CDR3 is TGTGCCAGCAGTGACCAGACGGACGATCAGCCCCAGCATTTT. Its protein product is CASSDQTDDQPQHF.

On this clone: An end of the junction differs from the germline gene, which may be a read error. This chain uses TRBV10-3 with TRBJ1-2; D remains ambiguous. This CDR3 comprises 13 residues. CDR1 ENHRY and CDR2 SYGVKD come from the germline V gene. Here the CDR3 reads CASSYSEGYGYTF. CDR3 in DNA: TGTGCCAGCAGTTACTCAGAGGGCTATGGCTACACCTTC.

The chain uses TRBV10-3 and TRBJ1-3; D is uncertain. This CDR3 is 15 amino acids long. Germline lookup yields CDR1 ENHRY and CDR2 SYGVKD. V was clipped by 6 bases and J by 1 base, with 13 bases between them. The CDR3 sequence is CAISSGFDSGNTIYF. CDR3 DNA sequence: TGTGCCATCAGCTCGGGGTTTGATTCTGGAAACACCATATATTTT.

CDR3 DNA sequence: TGTGCCAGCAGCTTCCAGACAGATACGCAGTATTTT. This encodes CASSFQTDTQYF. V is TRBV7-9 and J is TRBJ2-3; D ambiguous. The CDR3 is 12 residues long. Germline CDR1 reads SEHNR; CDR2 reads FQNEAQ (reference sequence). Trimming shortened V by 3 bases and J by 3 bases, and 4 bases separated the two germline ends.

The V call is TRBV21-1, the J call TRBJ1-1; TRBD1 is the table's D call and was not checked against the DNA. TRBV21-1 is assigned pseudogene status. The CDR3 is made up of 15 amino acids. The DNA for the CDR3 is TGTGCCAGCAGCGAAGGGGACAGGGTTATCGATGAAGCTTTCTTT. Translated: CASSEGDRVIDEAFF.

The sample holds a few counts of this clone. This CDR3 is also generated by other DNA sequences in the sample. V gene TRBV20-1 combines with J gene TRBJ2-1, with unresolved D. The CDR3 spans 11 residues. Germline values: CDR1 DFQATT, CDR2 SNEGSKA (reference sequence). The V and J ends lost 6 bases and 4 bases respectively, with 7 bases between them. The CDR3 sequence is CSASLYNEQFF. The CDR3 DNA is TGCAGTGCGTCCCTTTACAATGAGCAGTTCTTC.

CDR3 loop: CASSLTSAFSYNEQFF. CDR3 coding DNA: TGTGCCAGCAGTCTTACTAGCGCCTTCTCCTACAATGAGCAGTTCTTC. V is TRBV5-6 and J is TRBJ2-1; TRBD2 matches 7 bases. The CDR3 is 16 amino acids. In germline, CDR1 is SGHDT, CDR2 YYEEEE. V lost 5 bases, J lost 0 bases, and 8 bases stayed unmatched.

The rearrangement uses TRBV7-3 and TRBJ1-2, with unresolved D. Germline V lookup: CDR1 SGHTA, CDR2 FQGTGA. The V end was cut by 1 base, the J end by 3 bases, with 6 bases between. The CDR3 length is 13 residues. The CDR3: CASSLRGDYGYTF. The CDR3 nucleotides read TGTGCCAGCAGCTTAAGGGGAGACTATGGCTACACCTTC.

V and J are TRBV19 and TRBJ1-3; maybe TRBD1 (5 bases). Germline CDR1 LNHDA, CDR2 SQIVND (reference sequence). This CDR3 spans 13 amino acids. V dropped 3 bases and J dropped 11 bases, with 14 bases sitting between them. CDR3 region: CASSMRTLSSIYF. The CDR3 DNA follows: TGTGCCAGTAGTATGAGGACACTTAGCTCCATATATTTT.

CDR3 amino acids: CASSQDPGFQGGYTF. CDR3 bases: TGCGCCAGCAGCCAAGATCCAGGGTTCCAGGGAGGCTACACCTTC. The chain couples TRBV4-3 to TRBJ1-2, with a weak D call TRBD1 (5 bases). The CDR3 extends over 15 amino acids. V gave up 0 bases and J gave up 8 bases, with 16 bases separating them. Germline CDR1 LGHNA, CDR2 YSLEER.

This clone was counted a few times. The chain combines TRBV5-6 with TRBJ2-1, with TRBD1 matching 10 bases. Germline V gene data show CDR1 as SGHDT and CDR2 as YYEEEE. This CDR3 contains 16 residues. The V segment lost 2 bases and the J segment 1 base; nucleotides outside the gene matches: 3. This CDR3 is CASSLRQGASYNEQFF. CDR3 DNA sequence: TGTGCCAGCAGCTTACGACAGGGGGCTTCCTACAATGAGCAGTTCTTC. Combining the CDR3 with reference TRBV5-6 and TRBJ2-1 gives the whole variable domain DAGVTQSPTHLIKTRGQQVTLRCSPKSGHDTVSWYQQALGQGPQFIFQYYEEEERQRGNFPDRFSGHQFPNYSSELNVNALLLGDSALYLCASSLRQGASYNEQFFGPGTRLTVL.

The CDR3 DNA reads TGTGCCAGCTCACAAGGGACCGTAATAAATGAAAAACTGTTTTTT. Encoded protein: CASSQGTVINEKLFF. The chain is built from TRBV18 and TRBJ1-4; weak D call: TRBD1 (5 bases). Germline assignment: CDR1 KGHSH and CDR2 LQKENI. CDR3 length: 15 residues. V was shortened by 4 bases and J by 5 bases, with 14 bases between the two germline ends.